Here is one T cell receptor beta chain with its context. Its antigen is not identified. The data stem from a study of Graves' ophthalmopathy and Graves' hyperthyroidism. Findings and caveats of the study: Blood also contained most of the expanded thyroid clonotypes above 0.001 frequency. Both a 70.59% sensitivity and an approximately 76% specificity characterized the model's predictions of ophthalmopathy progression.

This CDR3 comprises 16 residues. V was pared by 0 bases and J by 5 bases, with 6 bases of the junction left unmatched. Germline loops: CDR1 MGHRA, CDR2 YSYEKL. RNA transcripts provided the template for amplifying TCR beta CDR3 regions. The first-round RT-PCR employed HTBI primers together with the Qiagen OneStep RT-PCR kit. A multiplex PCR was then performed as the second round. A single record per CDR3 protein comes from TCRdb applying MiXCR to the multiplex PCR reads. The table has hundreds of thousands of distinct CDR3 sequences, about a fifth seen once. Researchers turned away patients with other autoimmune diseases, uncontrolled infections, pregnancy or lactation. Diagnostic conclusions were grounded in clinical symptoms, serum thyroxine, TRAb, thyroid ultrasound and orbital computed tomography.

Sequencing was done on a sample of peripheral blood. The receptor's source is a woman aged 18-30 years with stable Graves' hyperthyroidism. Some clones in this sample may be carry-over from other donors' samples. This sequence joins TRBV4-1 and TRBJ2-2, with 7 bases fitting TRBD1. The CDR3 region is CASSQDEGAATGELFF. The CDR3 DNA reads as TGCGCCAGCAGCCAAGATGAGGGGGCGGCGACCGGGGAGCTGTTTTTT.